This T cell receptor beta chain was observed in a study of blood T cell repertoires in COVID-19. Patients in Seattle were enrolled during active infection, then followed longitudinally. The trim removed 6 bases at V and 6 bases at J, leaving 11 bases unmatched. The CDR3 totals 15 residues. Looked up from germline, CDR1 is MDHEN and CDR2 is SYDVKM. Assay used: immunoSEQ multiplex PCR; TCRdb lists only in-frame clones, some missing. The sample lists about 15,000 clones; 85% to 90% were seen once. This TCR was sampled from an elderly woman with COVID-19, enrolled during active disease. Sequencing was performed on peripheral blood. The chain joins TRBV28 to TRBJ2-7; 10 bases are a match to TRBD1. DNA for the CDR3: TGTGCCAGCAGCTCCCCCGGGACAGGGGTGGGCGAGCAGTACTTC. Translation: CASSSPGTGVGEQYF.